These T cell receptor beta chains were read from a single sample in a study of immune heterogeneity within non-small cell lung tumors. Using its own MiXCR run on the multiplex PCR reads, TCRdb lists one record per CDR3 protein. The top ten clones hold approximately 30% of a sample with about 10,000 distinct CDR3 sequences, around a quarter of them seen once. Sequencing used lung tumor tissue. Source of these receptors: a woman between 50 and 59 years old with non-small cell lung cancer. CDR3s include the opening cysteine and the closing phenylalanine or tryptophan. Fields, in order: D gene, V gene, J gene, clone size, CDR3 protein, CDR3 DNA. D genes are given only for firm matches. Clone size is given for some rows only: seen once, a few or many times, or a class if the clone is expanded.

TRBD1	TRBV28	TRBJ2-4	few	CASSRDRVKNIQYF	TGTGCCAGCAGTCGCGACAGGGTAAAAAACATTCAGTACTTC
NA	TRBV5-1	TRBJ1-1	medium-sized	CASSLRGRDLLNTEAFF	TGCGCCAGCAGCTTGCGCGGCAGGGATTTGCTGAACACTGAAGCTTTCTTT
NA	TRBV15	TRBJ1-2	many	CATSRETTQNYGYTF	TGTGCCACCAGCAGAGAAACAACCCAAAACTATGGCTACACCTTC
NA	TRBV25-1	TRBJ2-3	NA	CASSAIVGDTQYF	TGTGCCAGCAGTGCAATAGTTGGAGATACGCAGTATTTT
NA	TRBV5-1	TRBJ2-2	medium-sized	CASSFLGRASTGELFF	TGCGCCAGCAGCTTTTTGGGAAGGGCGTCCACCGGGGAGCTGTTTTTT
NA	TRBV2	TRBJ1-1	NA	CASSEAGGVYTEAFF	TGTGCCAGCAGTGAGGCAGGTGGCGTATACACTGAAGCTTTCTTT
TRBD1	TRBV20-1	TRBJ2-5	few	CSASGQDQETQYF	TGCAGTGCTTCGGGACAGGACCAAGAGACCCAGTACTTC
NA	TRBV28	TRBJ1-1	NA	CASSLRTGLIGGGAFF	TGTGCCAGCAGTTTAAGAACAGGGCTTATTGGGGGGGGAGCTTTCTTT
TRBD1	TRBV20-1	TRBJ1-1	many	CSARANAGTVDTEAFF	TGCAGTGCTAGAGCAAATGCCGGGACAGTAGACACTGAAGCTTTCTTT
TRBD1	TRBV5-1	TRBJ2-7	medium-sized	CASSAGTAIEEQYF	TGCGCCAGCAGCGCCGGGACAGCGATTGAAGAGCAGTACTTC
NA	TRBV20-1	TRBJ1-2	many	CSARGGLNYGYTF	TGCAGTGCTAGGGGCGGGTTAAACTATGGCTACACCTTC
TRBD2	TRBV19	TRBJ2-1	many	CASSLSSGRNEQFF	TGTGCCAGTAGTTTGTCTAGCGGGAGGAATGAGCAGTTCTTC
TRBD2	TRBV5-4	TRBJ2-2	NA	CASSPWGGSLDGELFF	TGTGCCAGCAGCCCTTGGGGGGGGTCCCTTGACGGGGAGCTGTTTTTT
NA	TRBV10-1	TRBJ2-3	many	CASSESRISTFTDTQYF	TGCGCCAGCAGTGAGTCCCGGATCTCGACCTTCACAGATACGCAGTATTTT
NA	TRBV20-1	TRBJ1-5	many	CSARDGAGYSNQPQHF	TGCAGTGCTAGAGACGGGGCTGGCTATAGCAATCAGCCCCAGCATTTT
NA	TRBV7-6	TRBJ2-7	many	CASSLDNTYEQYF	TGTGCCAGCAGCTTAGACAATACTTACGAGCAGTACTTC
TRBD1	TRBV6-1	TRBJ1-1	many	CASSYVGQGVGTEAFF	TGTGCCAGCAGTTATGTTGGGCAGGGGGTGGGCACTGAAGCTTTCTTT
NA	TRBV30	TRBJ1-2	medium-sized	CAWSVGLPAAYGYTF	TGTGCCTGGAGTGTAGGCCTCCCTGCGGCCTATGGCTACACCTTC
TRBD2	TRBV9	TRBJ2-5	medium-sized	CASSVVREGRETQYF	TGTGCCAGCAGCGTAGTAAGGGAGGGGCGGGAGACCCAGTACTTC
NA	TRBV6-1	TRBJ2-2	large	CASREKAGELFF	TGTGCCAGCAGGGAAAAAGCCGGGGAGCTGTTTTTT
TRBD2	TRBV3-1	TRBJ2-5	many	CASSPERGAATETQYF	TGTGCCAGCAGCCCCGAGCGGGGGGCGGCGACAGAGACCCAGTACTTC
TRBD1	TRBV4-1	TRBJ1-2	many	CASSQGQGYTF	TGCGCCAGCAGCCAGGGACAGGGCTACACCTTC
NA	TRBV10-1	TRBJ2-1	NA	CASSEGGEQFF	TGCGCCAGCAGTGAGGGCGGAGAGCAGTTCTTC
NA	TRBV4-2	TRBJ2-5	medium-sized	CASSQDLNQETQYF	TGTGCCAGCAGCCAAGATTTGAACCAAGAGACCCAGTACTTC
NA	TRBV6-1	TRBJ1-2	few	CASRALIGAEGYTF	TGTGCCAGCAGGGCCTTGATCGGGGCCGAAGGCTACACCTTC
NA	TRBV6-1	TRBJ1-6	many	CASSPQPTGRNSPLHF	TGTGCCAGCAGCCCTCAACCGACAGGCCGTAATTCACCCCTCCACTTT
NA	TRBV10-3	TRBJ2-5	NA	CAISESNETQYF	TGTGCCATCAGTGAGTCCAACGAGACCCAGTACTTC
NA	TRBV2	TRBJ1-1	many	CASSEAGSTEAFF	TGTGCCAGCAGTGAGGCCGGATCCACTGAAGCTTTCTTT
TRBD1	TRBV28	TRBJ2-7	NA	CSTSLGGTGAYEQYF	TGTTCAACAAGCCTAGGCGGGACAGGAGCCTACGAGCAGTACTTC
NA	TRBV19	TRBJ2-6	NA	CASRNTFSGANVLTF	TGTGCCAGTAGGAATACATTCTCTGGGGCCAACGTCCTGACTTTC
TRBD1	TRBV18	TRBJ1-2	NA	CASSPDRSPNYGYTF	TGTGCCAGCTCACCGGACAGGAGCCCAAACTATGGCTACACCTTC
NA	TRBV11-1	TRBJ1-2	many	CASSLVGQNYGYTF	TGTGCCAGCAGCTTAGTTGGACAGAACTATGGCTACACCTTC
NA	TRBV11-3	TRBJ2-2	NA	CASSPLGGANTGELFF	TGTGCCAGCAGCCCCCTTGGAGGCGCGAACACCGGGGAGCTGTTTTTT
TRBD2	TRBV19	TRBJ2-7	once	CASSILAGAYEQYF	TGTGCCAGTAGTATATTAGCGGGAGCGTACGAGCAGTACTTC
TRBD2	TRBV6-1	TRBJ2-2	NA	CASSGGVAGGAVELFF	TGTGCCAGCAGTGGGGGGGTAGCGGGAGGTGCCGTGGAGCTGTTTTTT
TRBD1	TRBV28	TRBJ1-1	many	CASSSGSGTGDNTEAFF	TGTGCCAGCAGCTCCGGGTCCGGGACAGGGGATAACACTGAAGCTTTCTTT
NA	TRBV12-3/TRBV12-4	TRBJ1-2	many	CASSLTQGRNYGYTF	TGTGCCAGCAGTTTGACGCAGGGAAGAAACTATGGCTACACCTTC
NA	TRBV20-1	TRBJ1-4	NA	CSARGGEGSGEKLFF	TGCAGTGCTAGAGGGGGGGAGGGTAGTGGTGAAAAACTGTTTTTT
NA	TRBV6-5	TRBJ2-2	many	CASSYFEAGPPNTGELFF	TGTGCCAGCAGTTACTTTGAGGCAGGCCCTCCGAACACCGGGGAGCTGTTTTTT
TRBD2	TRBV19	TRBJ2-1	few	CASSRLAGDPPNEQFF	TGTGCCAGTAGTAGACTAGCGGGAGACCCCCCCAATGAGCAGTTCTTC
NA	TRBV18	TRBJ1-4	medium-sized	CASSPPGLREKLFF	TGTGCCAGCTCACCACCAGGGCTGCGGGAAAAACTGTTTTTT
TRBD1	TRBV2	TRBJ2-7	NA	CASRKGTGAVYEQYF	TGTGCCAGCAGAAAAGGGACAGGGGCTGTCTACGAGCAGTACTTC
TRBD2	TRBV27	TRBJ2-3	many	CASSLSAFGAGGPDTQYF	TGTGCCAGCAGTTTATCCGCCTTCGGGGCGGGGGGGCCAGATACGCAGTATTTT
NA	TRBV5-5	TRBJ2-1	NA	CARSLAGGLNNEQFF	TGTGCCAGAAGCTTGGCTGGGGGGCTGAACAATGAGCAGTTCTTC
TRBD2	TRBV2	TRBJ2-4	NA	CASSERESAKNIQYF	TGTGCCAGCAGTGAGCGGGAGTCAGCCAAAAACATTCAGTACTTC
TRBD1	TRBV15	TRBJ2-3	NA	CATSRGDRDTGTQYF	TGTGCCACCAGCAGAGGGGACAGGGACACAGGTACGCAGTATTTT
TRBD1	TRBV28	TRBJ2-7	medium-sized	CASRGQGTYEQYF	TGTGCCAGCAGGGGACAGGGAACCTACGAGCAGTACTTC